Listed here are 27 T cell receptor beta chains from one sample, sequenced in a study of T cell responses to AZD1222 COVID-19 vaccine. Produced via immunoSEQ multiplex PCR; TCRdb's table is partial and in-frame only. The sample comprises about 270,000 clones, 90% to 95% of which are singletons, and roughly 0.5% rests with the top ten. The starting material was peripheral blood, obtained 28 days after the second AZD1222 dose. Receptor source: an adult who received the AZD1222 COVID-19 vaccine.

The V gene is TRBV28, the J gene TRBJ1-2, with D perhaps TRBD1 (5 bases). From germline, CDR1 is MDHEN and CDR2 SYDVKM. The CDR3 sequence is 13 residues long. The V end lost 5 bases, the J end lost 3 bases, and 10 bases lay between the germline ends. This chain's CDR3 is CASSTGTYYGYTF. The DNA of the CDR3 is TGTGCCAGCAGTACTGGGACGTACTATGGCTACACCTTC.

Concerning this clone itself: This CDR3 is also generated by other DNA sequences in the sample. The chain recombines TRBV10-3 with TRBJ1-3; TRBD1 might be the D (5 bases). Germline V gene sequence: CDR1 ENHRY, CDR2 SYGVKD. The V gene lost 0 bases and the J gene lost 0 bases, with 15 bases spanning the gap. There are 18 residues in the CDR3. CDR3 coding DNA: TGTGCCATCAGTGAGTCATATCCGGGGGGGATCTCTGGAAACACCATATATTTT. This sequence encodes CAISESYPGGISGNTIYF.

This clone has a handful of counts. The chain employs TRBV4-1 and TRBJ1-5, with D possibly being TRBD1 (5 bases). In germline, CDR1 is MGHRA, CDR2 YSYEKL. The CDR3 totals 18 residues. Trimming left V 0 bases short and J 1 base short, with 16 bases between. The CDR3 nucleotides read TGCGCCAGCAGCCAAGATGGTGGGGGGATGGGAAGCAATCAGCCCCAGCATTTT. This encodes CASSQDGGGMGSNQPQHF.

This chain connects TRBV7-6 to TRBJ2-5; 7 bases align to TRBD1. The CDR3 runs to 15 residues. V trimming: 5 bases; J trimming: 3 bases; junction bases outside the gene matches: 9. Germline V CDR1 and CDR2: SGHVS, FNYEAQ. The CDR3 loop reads CASSLGTAIKETQYF. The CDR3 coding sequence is TGTGCCAGCAGCCTCGGGACAGCCATTAAAGAGACCCAGTACTTC. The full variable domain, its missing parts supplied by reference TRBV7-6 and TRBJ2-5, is GAGVSQSPRYKVTKRGQDVALRCDPISGHVSLYWYRQALGQGPEFLTYFNYEAQQDKSGLPNDRFSAERPEGSISTLTIQRTEQRDSAMYRCASSLGTAIKETQYFGPGTRLLVL.

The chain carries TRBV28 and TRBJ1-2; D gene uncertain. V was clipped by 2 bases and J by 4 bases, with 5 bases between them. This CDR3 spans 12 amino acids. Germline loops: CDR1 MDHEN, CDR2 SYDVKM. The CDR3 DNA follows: TGTGCCAGCAGTTTAGAAAGCTATGGCTACACCTTC. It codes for CASSLESYGYTF.

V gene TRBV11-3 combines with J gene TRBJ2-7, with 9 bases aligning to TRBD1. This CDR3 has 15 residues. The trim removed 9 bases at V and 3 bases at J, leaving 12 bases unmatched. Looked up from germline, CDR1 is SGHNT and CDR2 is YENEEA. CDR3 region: CAREPGQGPYYEQYF. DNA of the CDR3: TGTGCCAGAGAGCCGGGACAGGGCCCCTACTACGAGCAGTACTTC. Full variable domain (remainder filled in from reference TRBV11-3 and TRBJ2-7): EAGVVQSPRYKIIEKKQPVAFWCNPISGHNTLYWYLQNLGQGPELLIRYENEEAVDDSQLPKDRFSAERLKGVDSTLKIQPAELGDSAVYLCAREPGQGPYYEQYFGPGTRLTVT.

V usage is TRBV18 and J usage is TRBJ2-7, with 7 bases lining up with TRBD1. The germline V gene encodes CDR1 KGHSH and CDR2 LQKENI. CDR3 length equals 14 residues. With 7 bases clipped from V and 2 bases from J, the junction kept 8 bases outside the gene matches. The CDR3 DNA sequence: TGTGCCAGCTGGCGGACAGGAGATCCCTACGAGCAGTACTTC. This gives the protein CASWRTGDPYEQYF.

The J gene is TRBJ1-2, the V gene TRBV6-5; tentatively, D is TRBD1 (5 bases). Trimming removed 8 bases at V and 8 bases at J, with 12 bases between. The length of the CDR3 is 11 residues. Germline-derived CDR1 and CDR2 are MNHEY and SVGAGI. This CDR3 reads CASGAGWGYTF. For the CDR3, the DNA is TGTGCCAGCGGGGCGGGCTGGGGCTACACCTTC.

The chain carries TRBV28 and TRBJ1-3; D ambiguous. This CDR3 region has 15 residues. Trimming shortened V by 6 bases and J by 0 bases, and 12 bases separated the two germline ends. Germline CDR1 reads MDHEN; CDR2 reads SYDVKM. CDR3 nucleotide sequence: TGTGCCAGCAGAGAGGGCCCAAGCTCTGGAAACACCATATATTTT. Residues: CASREGPSSGNTIYF. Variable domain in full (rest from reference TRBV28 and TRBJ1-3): DVKVTQSSRYLVKRTGEKVFLECVQDMDHENMFWYRQDPGLGLRLIYFSYDVKMKEKGDIPEGYSVSREKKERFSLILESASTNQTSMYLCASREGPSSGNTIYFGEGSWLTVV.

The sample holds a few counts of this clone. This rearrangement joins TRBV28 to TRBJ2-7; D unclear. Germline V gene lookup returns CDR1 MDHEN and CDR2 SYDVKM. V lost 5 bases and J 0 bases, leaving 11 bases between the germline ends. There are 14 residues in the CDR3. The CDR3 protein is CASSGPSGSYEQYF. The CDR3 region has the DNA TGTGCCAGCAGTGGGCCCTCCGGCTCCTACGAGCAGTACTTC.

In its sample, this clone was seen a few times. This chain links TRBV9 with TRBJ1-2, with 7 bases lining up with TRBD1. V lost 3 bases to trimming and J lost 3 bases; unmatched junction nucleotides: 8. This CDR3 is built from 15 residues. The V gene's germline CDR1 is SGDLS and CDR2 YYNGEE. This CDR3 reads CASSGRTGVDYGYTF. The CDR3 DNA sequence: TGTGCCAGCAGCGGCCGAACAGGGGTGGACTATGGCTACACCTTC.

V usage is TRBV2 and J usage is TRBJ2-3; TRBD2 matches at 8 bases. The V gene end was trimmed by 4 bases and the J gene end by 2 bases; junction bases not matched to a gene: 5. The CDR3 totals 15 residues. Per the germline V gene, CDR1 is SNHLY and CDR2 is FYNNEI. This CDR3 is CASSGNSGITDTQYF. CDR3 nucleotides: TGTGCCAGCAGTGGTAATAGCGGGATCACAGATACGCAGTATTTT.

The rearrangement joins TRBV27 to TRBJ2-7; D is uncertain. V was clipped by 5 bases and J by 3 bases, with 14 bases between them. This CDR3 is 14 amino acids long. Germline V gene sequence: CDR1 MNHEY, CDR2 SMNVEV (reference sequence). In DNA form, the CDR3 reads TGTGCCAGCAGTCCCCGAGCAGGTCGCTACGAGCAGTACTTC. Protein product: CASSPRAGRYEQYF.

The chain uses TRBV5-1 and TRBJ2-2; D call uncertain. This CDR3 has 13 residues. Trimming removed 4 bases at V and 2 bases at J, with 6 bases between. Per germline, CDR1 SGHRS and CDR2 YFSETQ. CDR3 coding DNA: TGCGCCAGCAGCCGACGTAACACCGGGGAGCTGTTTTTT. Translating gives CASSRRNTGELFF.

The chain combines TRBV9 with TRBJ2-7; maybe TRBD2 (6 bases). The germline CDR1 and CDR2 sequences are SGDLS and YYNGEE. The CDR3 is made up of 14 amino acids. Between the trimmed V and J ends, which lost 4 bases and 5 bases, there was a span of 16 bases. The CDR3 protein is CASSKDPGDHEQYF. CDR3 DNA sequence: TGTGCCAGCAGCAAGGACCCGGGAGACCACGAGCAGTACTTC.

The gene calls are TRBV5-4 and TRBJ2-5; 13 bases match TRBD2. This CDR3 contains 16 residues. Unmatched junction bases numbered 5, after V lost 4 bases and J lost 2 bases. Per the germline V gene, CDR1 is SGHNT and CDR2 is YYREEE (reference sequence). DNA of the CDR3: TGTGCCAGCAGCCTCGGGACTAGCGGGAAACAAGAGACCCAGTACTTC. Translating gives CASSLGTSGKQETQYF.

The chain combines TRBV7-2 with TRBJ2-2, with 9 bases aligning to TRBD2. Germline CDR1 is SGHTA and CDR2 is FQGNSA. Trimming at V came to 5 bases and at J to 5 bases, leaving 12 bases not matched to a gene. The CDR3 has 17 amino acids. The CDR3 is CASSARNSGRATGELFF. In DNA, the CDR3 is TGTGCCAGCAGCGCCCGGAATAGCGGGAGAGCGACCGGGGAGCTGTTTTTT.

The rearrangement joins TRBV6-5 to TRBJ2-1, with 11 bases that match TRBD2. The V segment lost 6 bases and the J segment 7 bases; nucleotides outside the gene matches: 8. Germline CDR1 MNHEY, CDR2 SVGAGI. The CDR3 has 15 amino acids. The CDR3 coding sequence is TGTGCCAGCAGCTCACTAGCGGGAGTGGGAAATGAGCAGTTCTTC. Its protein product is CASSSLAGVGNEQFF.

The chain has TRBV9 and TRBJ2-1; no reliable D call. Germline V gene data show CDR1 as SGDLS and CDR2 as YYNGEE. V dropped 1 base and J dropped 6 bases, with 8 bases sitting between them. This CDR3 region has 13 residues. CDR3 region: CASSVSRANEQFF. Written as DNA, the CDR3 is TGTGCCAGCAGCGTATCTCGTGCCAATGAGCAGTTCTTC.

The CDR3: CASSNSQGGTEAFF. DNA for the CDR3: TGTGCCAGCAGCAACTCACAGGGAGGCACTGAAGCTTTCTTT. V usage is TRBV14 and J usage is TRBJ1-1; TRBD1 is a possible D gene (6 bases). Trimming took 5 bases from V and 4 from J, leaving 14 bases between them. This CDR3 spans 14 amino acids. CDR1 and CDR2 from the germline V gene are SGHDN and FVKESK. Full variable domain (rest looked up from reference TRBV14 and TRBJ1-1): EAGVTQFPSHSVIEKGQTVTLRCDPISGHDNLYWYRRVMGKEIKFLLHFVKESKQDESGMPNNRFLAERTGGTYSTLKVQPAELEDSGVYFCASSNSQGGTEAFFGQGTRLTVV.

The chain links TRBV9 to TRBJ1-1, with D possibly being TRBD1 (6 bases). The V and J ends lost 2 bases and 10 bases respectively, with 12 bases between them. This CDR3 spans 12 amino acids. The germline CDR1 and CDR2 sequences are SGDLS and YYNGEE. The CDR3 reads CASSVPGGAAFF. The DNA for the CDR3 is TGTGCCAGCAGCGTCCCCGGGGGCGCAGCTTTCTTT. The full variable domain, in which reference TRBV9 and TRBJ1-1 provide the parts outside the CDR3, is DSGVTQTPKHLITATGQRVTLRCSPRSGDLSVYWYQQSLDQGLQFLIQYYNGEERAKGNILERFSAQQFPDLHSELNLSSLELGDSALYFCASSVPGGAAFFGQGTRLTVV.

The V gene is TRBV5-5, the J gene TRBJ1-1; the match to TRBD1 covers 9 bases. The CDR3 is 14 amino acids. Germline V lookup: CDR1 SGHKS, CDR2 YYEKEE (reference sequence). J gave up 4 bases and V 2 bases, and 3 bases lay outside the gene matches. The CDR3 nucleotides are TGTGCCAGCAGCTTAAGGACAGGGGTCACTGAAGCTTTCTTT. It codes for CASSLRTGVTEAFF.

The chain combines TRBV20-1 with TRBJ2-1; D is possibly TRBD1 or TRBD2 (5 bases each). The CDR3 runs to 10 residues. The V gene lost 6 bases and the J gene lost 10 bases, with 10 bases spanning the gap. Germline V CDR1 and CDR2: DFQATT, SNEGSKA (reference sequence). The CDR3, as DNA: TGCAGTGCCCTTTGGGGGGAGCAGTTCTTC. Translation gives CSALWGEQFF.

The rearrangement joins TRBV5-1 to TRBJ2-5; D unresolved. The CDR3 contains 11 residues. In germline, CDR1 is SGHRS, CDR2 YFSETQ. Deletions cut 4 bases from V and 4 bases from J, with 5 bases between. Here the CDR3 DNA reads TGCGCCAGCAGCCCAACAGAGACCCAGTACTTC. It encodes CASSPTETQYF.

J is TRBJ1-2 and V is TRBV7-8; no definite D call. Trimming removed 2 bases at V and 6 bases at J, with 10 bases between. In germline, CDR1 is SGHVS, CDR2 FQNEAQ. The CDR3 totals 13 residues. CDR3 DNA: TGTGCCAGCAGCTTAATGAGAGAGAATGGCTACACCTTC. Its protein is CASSLMRENGYTF.

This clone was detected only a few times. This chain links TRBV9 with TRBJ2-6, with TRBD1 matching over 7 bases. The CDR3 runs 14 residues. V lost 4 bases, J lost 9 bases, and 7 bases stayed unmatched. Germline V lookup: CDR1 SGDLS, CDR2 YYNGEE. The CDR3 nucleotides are TGTGCCAGCAGCTCCCGGGACAGTCTCAACGTCCTGACTTTC. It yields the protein CASSSRDSLNVLTF.

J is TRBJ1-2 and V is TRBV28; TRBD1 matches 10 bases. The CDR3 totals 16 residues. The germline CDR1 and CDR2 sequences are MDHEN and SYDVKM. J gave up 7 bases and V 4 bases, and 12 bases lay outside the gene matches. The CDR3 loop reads CASSSRGWDRGSGYTF. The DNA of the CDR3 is TGTGCCAGCAGTTCCCGGGGGTGGGACAGGGGAAGTGGCTACACCTTC.